These 21 T cell receptor beta chains originate from one sample sequenced in a study of T cell responses to AZD1222 COVID-19 vaccine. TCRdb keeps only in-frame clones here, not all; method: immunoSEQ multiplex PCR. Among under 150,000 clones listed, more than 75% were seen once. The source was peripheral blood, collected on day 0 of MenACWY control vaccination. These receptors originate from an adult in good health.

This clone was counted only a few times. The sample holds other DNA sequences that translate to the same CDR3. The V call is TRBV5-1, the J call TRBJ2-3; TRBD2 is a possible D gene (5 bases). Per germline, CDR1 SGHRS and CDR2 YFSETQ. This CDR3 is 15 amino acids long. The V end lost 0 bases, the J end lost 1 base, and 9 bases lay between the germline ends. The CDR3 DNA reads as TGCGCCAGCAGCTTGGTCGGGGTGGGCACAGATACGCAGTATTTT. It translates to CASSLVGVGTDTQYF.

This chain uses TRBV2 with TRBJ1-1, with D tentatively TRBD1 (5 bases). V was cut by 7 bases and J by 4 bases, with 13 bases left in between. The CDR3 loop spans 13 amino acids. Germline CDR1 is SNHLY and CDR2 is FYNNEI. CDR3 sequence (DNA): TGTGCCAGCAATCAAGGGGAGGGCACTGAAGCTTTCTTT. Translated, it gives CASNQGEGTEAFF.

The V call is TRBV7-6, the J call TRBJ1-3, with D hard to call. Trimming pared 3 bases from V and 6 bases from J, leaving 9 bases between. From germline, CDR1 is SGHVS and CDR2 FNYEAQ. This CDR3 has 13 residues. CDR3 coding DNA: TGTGCCAGCAGCTTGGGCGGAGAAAACACCATATATTTT. Its translation: CASSLGGENTIYF.

The chain couples TRBV11-2 to TRBJ2-2; 7 bases agree with TRBD2. Germline assignment: CDR1 SGHAT and CDR2 FQNNGV. The CDR3 extends over 17 amino acids. With 8 bases clipped from V and 1 base from J, the junction kept 13 bases outside the gene matches. The CDR3 loop reads CASQGRAVTGNTGELFF. The CDR3 bases are TGTGCCAGCCAAGGGAGGGCCGTGACGGGGAACACCGGGGAGCTGTTTTTT.

J is TRBJ2-2 and V is TRBV10-3; D assignment may be TRBD1 or TRBD2 (6 bases each). Germline V gene data show CDR1 as ENHRY and CDR2 as SYGVKD. The CDR3 runs to 14 residues. Deletions cut 6 bases from V and 0 bases from J, with 8 bases between. CDR3: CAIREGANTGELFF. CDR3 sequence (DNA): TGTGCCATCAGGGAGGGGGCGAACACCGGGGAGCTGTTTTTT.

The chain uses TRBV18 and TRBJ1-3; D is possibly TRBD1 (6 bases). Trimming left V 2 bases short and J 0 bases short, with 14 bases between. Germline values: CDR1 KGHSH, CDR2 LQKENI. This CDR3 is 17 amino acids long. This chain's CDR3 is CASSPVPLDSSGNTIYF. In nucleotides, the CDR3 is TGTGCCAGCTCACCAGTCCCTCTGGACAGCTCTGGAAACACCATATATTTT. Supplemented by reference TRBV18 and TRBJ1-3, the full variable domain reads NAGVMQNPRHLVRRRGQEARLRCSPMKGHSHVYWYRQLPEEGLKFMVYLQKENIIDESGMPKERFSAEFPKEGPSILRIQQVVRGDSAAYFCASSPVPLDSSGNTIYFGEGSWLTVV.

The rearrangement joins TRBV7-2 to TRBJ2-2; 7 bases fit TRBD1. The V and J ends lost 3 bases and 0 bases, in that order; junction bases with no gene match: 4. The CDR3 runs to 16 residues. Germline V gives CDR1 SGHTA, CDR2 FQGNSA. DNA for the CDR3: TGTGCCAGCAGCTTTACAGGGGCCACGAACACCGGGGAGCTGTTTTTT. Translating gives CASSFTGATNTGELFF. The full variable domain, completed using reference TRBV7-2 and TRBJ2-2, is GAGVSQSPSNKVTEKGKDVELRCDPISGHTALYWYRQSLGQGLEFLIYFQGNSAPDKSGLPSDRFSAERTGGSVSTLTIQRTQQEDSAVYLCASSFTGATNTGELFFGEGSRLTVL.

The gene calls are TRBV7-9 and TRBJ2-3; TRBD1 might be the D (6 bases). This CDR3 is built from 13 residues. CDR1 is SEHNR, CDR2 FQNEAQ, per germline (reference sequence). Trimming stripped 4 bases from V and 9 bases from J, with 14 bases between. CDR3 in DNA: TGTGCCAGCAGCTACACCACCGGGACAACGCAGTATTTT. Translation: CASSYTTGTTQYF. Looking up the rest from reference TRBV7-9 and TRBJ2-3 gives the full variable domain: DTGVSQNPRHKITKRGQNVTFRCDPISEHNRLYWYRQTLGQGPEFLTYFQNEAQLEKSRLLSDRFSAERPKGSFSTLEIQRTEQGDSAMYLCASSYTTGTTQYFGPGTRLTVL.

The V gene is TRBV7-2, the J gene TRBJ2-5; 9 bases map to TRBD2. This CDR3 contains 15 residues. The V gene end was trimmed by 5 bases and the J gene end by 4 bases; junction bases not matched to a gene: 8. Germline assignment: CDR1 SGHTA and CDR2 FQGNSA. CDR3 protein: CASSRGGLASETQYF. DNA of the CDR3: TGTGCCAGCAGCCGCGGGGGACTAGCATCAGAGACCCAGTACTTC.

The V gene is TRBV5-6, the J gene TRBJ1-1, with D hard to call. The CDR3 consists of 15 residues. CDR1 is SGHDT, CDR2 YYEEEE, per germline. V lost 4 bases and J 1 base, leaving 14 bases between the germline ends. DNA for the CDR3: TGTGCCAGCAGCCCAACAAATCGGCCGAACACTGAAGCTTTCTTT. Translated, it gives CASSPTNRPNTEAFF.

The chain joins TRBV6-1 to TRBJ1-2; D is ambiguous. Germline CDR1 and CDR2: MNHNS and SASEGT. This CDR3 region has 11 residues. The V end was cut by 3 bases, the J end by 4 bases, with 3 bases between. The CDR3 protein is CASSDTYGYTF. In DNA, the CDR3 is TGTGCCAGCAGTGACACCTATGGCTACACCTTC.

The chain employs TRBV19 and TRBJ2-1, with D maybe TRBD2 (5 bases). CDR3 length equals 14 residues. Trimming left V 1 base short and J 13 bases short, with 17 bases between. Looked up from germline, CDR1 is LNHDA and CDR2 is SQIVND (reference sequence). For the CDR3, the DNA is TGTGCCAGTAGTATAGGAGGGTCAGGCGAACCCCAGTTCTTC. It codes for CASSIGGSGEPQFF. Variable domain in full (rest from reference TRBV19 and TRBJ2-1): DGGITQSPKYLFRKEGQNVTLSCEQNLNHDAMYWYRQDPGQGLRLIYYSQIVNDFQKGDIAEGYSVSREKKESFPLTVTSAQKNPTAFYLCASSIGGSGEPQFFGPGTRLTVL.

The chain carries TRBV28 and TRBJ1-1; D uncertain. CDR1 and CDR2 from the germline V gene are MDHEN and SYDVKM. The CDR3 runs to 14 residues. V was cut by 6 bases and J by 6 bases, with 17 bases left in between. CDR3 protein: CASSRARSVPEAFF. The CDR3 DNA reads as TGTGCCAGCAGCCGGGCCAGGTCAGTGCCTGAAGCTTTCTTT.

The chain couples TRBV3-1 (or the pseudogene TRBV3-2) to TRBJ2-1; the D is unclear. Germline CDR1 is LGHDT and CDR2 is YNNKEL (reference sequence). The CDR3 runs 13 residues. The germline V and J ends were trimmed by 3 bases and 5 bases, with 8 bases remaining between them. The CDR3 coding sequence is TGTGCCAGCAGCCAGGTCACCAACAATGAGCAGTTCTTC. Translating it yields CASSQVTNNEQFF.

With respect to this clone: Different DNA sequences within this sample yield the same CDR3. V usage is TRBV5-1 and J usage is TRBJ2-1, with D perhaps matching TRBD2 (6 bases). The CDR3 has 15 amino acids. The germline gives CDR1 SGHRS, CDR2 YFSETQ. V lost 0 bases to trimming and J lost 0 bases, with 7 bases between them. CDR3 DNA sequence: TGCGCCAGCAGCTTGGACGGGGGCTCCTACAATGAGCAGTTCTTC. Encoded protein: CASSLDGGSYNEQFF.

This clone was observed a few times. The chain links TRBV6-4 to TRBJ1-1, with 11 bases aligning to TRBD1. CDR3 length: 13 residues. Germline trimming cut 8 bases from V and 3 bases from J; bases unmatched to any gene: 2. Germline CDR1 MRHNA, CDR2 SNTAGT. The DNA for the CDR3 is TGTGCCAGCGGGGGACAGGGGGACACTGAAGCTTTCTTT. Translated, it gives CASGGQGDTEAFF.

The chain is built from TRBV4-1 and TRBJ2-7; D is perhaps TRBD1 (5 bases). Trimming stripped 1 base from V and 2 bases from J, with 15 bases between. This CDR3 is 16 amino acids long. Germline CDR1 reads MGHRA; CDR2 reads YSYEKL. The CDR3 DNA reads TGCGCCAGCAGCCAAGGTTCTGGGGCTCCTACCTACGAGCAGTACTTC. As protein: CASSQGSGAPTYEQYF.

The chain recombines TRBV10-2 with TRBJ2-2; 8 bases are a match to TRBD1. The CDR3 spans 14 residues. Germline values: CDR1 WSHSY, CDR2 SAAADI. After removal of 10 bases from V and 7 bases from J, the junction contained 11 bases not matched to a gene. The CDR3 DNA follows: TGCGCCACCGGAGACAGGGGCACTGGCGGGGAGCTGTTTTTT. Translation: CATGDRGTGGELFF.

The chain couples TRBV19 to TRBJ1-1, with D unclear. Germline values: CDR1 LNHDA, CDR2 SQIVND (reference sequence). CDR3 length: 13 amino acids. Trimming took 2 bases from V and 11 from J, leaving 15 bases between them. The CDR3 region is CASSIQTAGHAFF. CDR3 coding DNA: TGTGCCAGTAGTATACAAACTGCGGGCCACGCTTTCTTT.

The genes are TRBV3-1 (or the pseudogene TRBV3-2) and TRBJ1-1; perhaps TRBD1 as D (6 bases). The CDR3 sequence is 20 residues long. Germline assignment: CDR1 LGHDT and CDR2 YNNKEL (reference sequence). Trimming stripped 0 bases from V and 1 base from J, with 24 bases between. CDR3 protein: CASSQDVSQGFYGGNTEAFF. The CDR3 DNA is TGTGCCAGCAGCCAAGACGTTTCCCAGGGGTTCTACGGAGGGAACACTGAAGCTTTCTTT.

The chain recombines TRBV18 with TRBJ2-2; possibly TRBD1 for D (7 bases). Trimming took off 2 bases at V and 6 bases at J, with 28 bases between the two ends. This CDR3 comprises 20 residues. Germline V gene sequence: CDR1 KGHSH, CDR2 LQKENI. CDR3 sequence: CASSPLGGGQGSAKAGELFF. The DNA of the CDR3 is TGTGCCAGCTCACCATTAGGAGGGGGCCAGGGCTCTGCGAAGGCCGGGGAGCTGTTTTTT. The complete variable domain, with remaining parts taken from reference TRBV18 and TRBJ2-2, reads NAGVMQNPRHLVRRRGQEARLRCSPMKGHSHVYWYRQLPEEGLKFMVYLQKENIIDESGMPKERFSAEFPKEGPSILRIQQVVRGDSAAYFCASSPLGGGQGSAKAGELFFGEGSRLTVL.